The next 2 T cell receptor beta chains were all read from a single sample in a study of somatic mutations in cytotoxic T cells in rheumatoid arthritis. Repertoires were generated with immunoSEQ multiplex PCR, while TCRdb's copy carries only in-frame clones and drops some. The data show more than 7,000 clones, with roughly 79% seen just once and roughly 36% held by the top ten. Material: CD8+ T cells sorted from blood. Receptor source: an adult with rheumatoid arthritis.

The chain is built from TRBV9 and TRBJ2-7, with no clear D. CDR3 size: 13 residues. Germline loops: CDR1 SGDLS, CDR2 YYNGEE. V lost 0 bases, J lost 7 bases, and 11 bases lay in between. The CDR3 spells CASSVGQVSEQYF. CDR3 DNA sequence: TGTGCCAGCAGCGTAGGCCAGGTCTCAGAGCAGTACTTC.

This chain joins TRBV6-4 and TRBJ2-3; 8 bases agree with TRBD2. Germline loops: CDR1 MRHNA, CDR2 SNTAGT. J lost 3 bases, V lost 3 bases, and 2 bases had no gene match. The length of the CDR3 is 14 residues. The CDR3 coding sequence is TGTGCCAGCAGTGAAGGACTAGCTACAGATACGCAGTATTTT. Translating it yields CASSEGLATDTQYF.